A single sample gave rise to the 28 T cell receptor beta chains below, sequenced in a study of blood T cell repertoires in COVID-19. TCRdb's table, derived via immunoSEQ multiplex PCR, lists solely in-frame clones and lacks some. This sample carries fewer than 200,000 clones, approximately 84% of them seen once, and the ten largest clones take about 1%. The sample was peripheral blood. The receptors come from a man aged 40-49 years with acute or convalescent COVID-19.

V usage is TRBV5-6 and J usage is TRBJ1-2; D might be TRBD1 (5 bases). The germline gives CDR1 SGHDT, CDR2 YYEEEE. Trimming pared 4 bases from V and 3 bases from J, leaving 16 bases between. The CDR3 is 15 amino acids. The CDR3 DNA sequence: TGTGCCAGCAGCCCCAGACGGACGGGGGACTATGGCTACACCTTC. Protein product: CASSPRRTGDYGYTF.

This sequence joins TRBV6-5 and TRBJ2-1; 10 nucleotides align to TRBD2. This CDR3 region has 14 residues. CDR1 MNHEY and CDR2 SVGAGI come from the germline V gene. With 6 bases clipped from V and 9 bases from J, the junction kept 8 bases outside the gene matches. Here the CDR3 reads CASRSGGANPEQFF. The CDR3 DNA is TGTGCCAGCAGGAGCGGGGGGGCTAACCCTGAGCAGTTCTTC.

The genes are TRBV7-2 and TRBJ2-3; TRBD2 is a possible D gene (5 bases). The CDR3 loop spans 15 amino acids. CDR1 is SGHTA, CDR2 FQGNSA, per germline. The V gene lost 5 bases and the J gene lost 8 bases, with 20 bases spanning the gap. This chain's CDR3 is CASSARQKEAGTQYF. CDR3 nucleotide sequence: TGTGCCAGCAGCGCCCGACAAAAGGAGGCGGGTACGCAGTATTTT.

V gene TRBV12-3 or TRBV12-4 combines with J gene TRBJ1-1; D is undetermined. The CDR3 is 13 residues long. Trimming took 5 bases from V and 7 from J, leaving 14 bases between them. The CDR3 loop is CASSLTLAHEAFF. CDR3 nucleotide sequence: TGTGCCAGCAGTCTCACACTAGCCCATGAAGCTTTCTTT.

The chain combines TRBV11-1 with TRBJ2-3; 9 bases agree with TRBD1. The CDR3 runs 16 residues. Trimming took 1 base from V and 2 from J; bases not matched to a gene: 4. The germline CDR1 and CDR2 sequences are SGHAT and FQDESV (reference sequence). The CDR3 here is CASSLVGQGITDTQYF. As DNA, the CDR3 is TGTGCCAGCAGCTTAGTAGGACAGGGGATCACAGATACGCAGTATTTT.

CDR3 sequence: CASRDTGGDHEQYF. CDR3 coding DNA: TGCGCCAGCCGAGATACTGGGGGGGACCACGAGCAGTACTTC. This rearrangement joins TRBV5-1 to TRBJ2-7; 7 bases are shared with TRBD2. V gave up 7 bases and J gave up 5 bases; unmatched junction bases: 12. The CDR3 extends over 14 amino acids. Germline values: CDR1 SGHRS, CDR2 YFSETQ.

This clone was seen a single time. J is TRBJ1-2 and V is TRBV5-1, with TRBD1 matching 8 bases. The trim removed 4 bases at V and 2 bases at J, leaving 4 bases unmatched. Germline V gene lookup returns CDR1 SGHRS and CDR2 YFSETQ. CDR3 size: 14 residues. The CDR3 DNA sequence: TGCGCCAGCAGCACCAGACAGGGGAACTATGGCTACACCTTC. Translating gives CASSTRQGNYGYTF.

This clone was observed a single time. The chain is built from TRBV19 and TRBJ2-1; D not resolved. The germline V and J ends were trimmed by 4 bases and 7 bases, with 11 bases remaining between them. Germline values: CDR1 LNHDA, CDR2 SQIVND (reference sequence). This CDR3 comprises 13 residues. The CDR3 DNA sequence: TGTGCCAGTAGTAGGAGCCTTAGTAATGAGCAGTTCTTC. As protein: CASSRSLSNEQFF.

In this sample, this clone turned up a few times. The V call is TRBV25-1, the J call TRBJ1-6; D remains unclear. The length of the CDR3 is 15 residues. Germline-derived CDR1 and CDR2 are MGHDK and SYGVNS. V gave up 7 bases and J gave up 2 bases, with 12 bases separating them. The CDR3 sequence is CASTTRSAYNSPLHF. The CDR3, as DNA: TGTGCCAGCACAACGAGGAGTGCCTATAATTCACCCCTCCACTTT.

The chain links TRBV27 to TRBJ2-7, with a weak D call TRBD1 (6 bases). Germline CDR1 MNHEY, CDR2 SMNVEV (reference sequence). V lost 2 bases, J lost 4 bases, and 12 bases lay in between. This CDR3 contains 14 residues. CDR3 coding DNA: TGTGCCAGCAGTTTAGGGGGCCCCCTTTACGAGCAGTACTTC. Protein product: CASSLGGPLYEQYF.

This chain links TRBV2 with TRBJ1-5; TRBD1 is a possible D gene (5 bases). The CDR3 has 16 residues. The ends were cut back, 5 bases at V and 4 bases at J, with 18 bases in the middle. Germline values: CDR1 SNHLY, CDR2 FYNNEI. The CDR3 DNA follows: TGTGCCAGCAGTTCCTCAAACCACGGGGGGAATCAGCCCCAGCATTTT. It yields the protein CASSSSNHGGNQPQHF.

The chain recombines TRBV5-1 with TRBJ2-2; D might be TRBD2 (6 bases). Trimming pared 5 bases from V and 7 bases from J, leaving 9 bases between. The CDR3 consists of 12 residues. Germline assignment: CDR1 SGHRS and CDR2 YFSETQ. CDR3 nucleotides: TGCGCCAGCAGGTCGGGGGTCGGGGAGCTGTTTTTT. Residues: CASRSGVGELFF. Together with reference TRBV5-1 and TRBJ2-2, the CDR3 gives the full variable domain: KAGVTQTPRYLIKTRGQQVTLSCSPISGHRSVSWYQQTPGQGLQFLFEYFSETQRNKGNFPGRFSGRQFSNSRSEMNVSTLELGDSALYLCASRSGVGELFFGEGSRLTVL.

V and J are TRBV7-9 and TRBJ2-3, with 9 bases aligning to TRBD1. V lost 5 bases and J lost 1; bases outside the gene matches: 4. The CDR3 loop spans 15 amino acids. The germline CDR1 and CDR2 sequences are SEHNR and FQNEAQ (reference sequence). The CDR3 here is CASSTWTGGTDTQYF. The CDR3 coding sequence is TGTGCCAGCAGCACATGGACAGGGGGCACAGATACGCAGTATTTT.

The J gene is TRBJ1-1, the V gene TRBV7-2; tentatively, D is TRBD1 (5 bases). V lost 4 bases, J lost 1 base, and 7 bases lay in between. CDR3 length: 13 amino acids. The germline V gene encodes CDR1 SGHTA and CDR2 FQGNSA. CDR3 bases: TGTGCCAGCAGCTCCGGACAGAACACTGAAGCTTTCTTT. It is translated as CASSSGQNTEAFF.

This sequence joins TRBV3-1 (or the pseudogene TRBV3-2) and TRBJ1-2; D is perhaps TRBD1 (5 bases). V shed 1 base and J shed 4 bases, with 13 bases lying between them. Germline V gene data show CDR1 as LGHDT and CDR2 as YNNKEL (reference sequence). The CDR3 length is 15 residues. CDR3 region: CASSQGFNRFYGYTF. In DNA form, the CDR3 reads TGTGCCAGCAGCCAAGGGTTTAACAGGTTCTATGGCTACACCTTC.

The chain uses TRBV7-3 and TRBJ2-6; D gene unclear. Deletions cut 1 base from V and 0 bases from J, with 13 bases between. Germline V CDR1 and CDR2: SGHTA, FQGTGA. This CDR3 is 18 amino acids long. CDR3 sequence: CASSLNRRLSSGANVLTF. Here the CDR3 DNA reads TGTGCCAGCAGCTTAAATCGGCGGCTGAGCTCTGGGGCCAACGTCCTGACTTTC.

The rearrangement links TRBV7-2 to TRBJ2-3, with 13 bases aligning to TRBD2. Germline loops: CDR1 SGHTA, CDR2 FQGNSA. J gave up 6 bases and V 5 bases, and 8 bases lay outside the gene matches. The CDR3 is 16 residues long. The CDR3 nucleotides read TGTGCCAGCAGCCCACTAGCGGGGGGGAAGAGGGATACGCAGTATTTT. Its protein is CASSPLAGGKRDTQYF.

J is TRBJ1-2 and V is TRBV6-2 or TRBV6-3; D is unclear. From germline, CDR1 is MNHEY and CDR2 SVGEGT. V lost 0 bases and J 6 bases, leaving 8 bases between the germline ends. The CDR3 spans 13 residues. For the CDR3, the DNA is TGTGCCAGCAGTTACTCCTATTCTGATGGCTACACCTTC. This codes for CASSYSYSDGYTF.

J is TRBJ2-1 and V is TRBV9, with 8 bases lining up with TRBD2. The ends lost 2 bases at V and 6 bases at J; junction bases unmatched: 1. CDR1 is SGDLS and CDR2 is YYNGEE in the germline V gene. The CDR3 contains 13 residues. CDR3 bases: TGTGCCAGCAGCGTGAGCGGGGGCAATGAGCAGTTCTTC. This encodes CASSVSGGNEQFF.

This chain links TRBV7-8 with TRBJ2-1; TRBD2 agrees at 13 bases. The CDR3 is 15 residues long. Germline V gene data show CDR1 as SGHVS and CDR2 as FQNEAQ. J was trimmed by 9 bases and V by 5 bases; bases with no gene match: 7. The CDR3 DNA follows: TGTGCCAGCAGCATTACTAGCGGGGGGGCCGGTGAGCAGTTCTTC. Protein product: CASSITSGGAGEQFF.

J is TRBJ1-2 and V is TRBV21-1; the D call in the table, TRBD1, was not verified against the DNA. TRBV21-1 is described as a pseudogene. The CDR3 has 14 amino acids. In DNA form, the CDR3 reads TGTGCCAGCAGCTTCGAGACAGGGGGGTATGGCTACACCTTC. This codes for CASSFETGGYGYTF.

This chain links TRBV27 with TRBJ1-1; maybe TRBD1 (6 bases). V was clipped by 4 bases and J by 11 bases, with 17 bases between them. This CDR3 region has 13 residues. CDR1 and CDR2 (germline): MNHEY, SMNVEV (reference sequence). The CDR3 nucleotides are TGTGCCAGCAGTTATGGGGGGGCGCAGGAGGCTTTCTTT. Its translation is CASSYGGAQEAFF.

The rearrangement uses TRBV4-3 and TRBJ2-7; D is undetermined. The germline CDR1 and CDR2 sequences are LGHNA and YSLEER. The CDR3 totals 13 residues. The ends were cut back, 0 bases at V and 3 bases at J, with 6 bases in the middle. The CDR3 is CASSQDGNYEQYF. The CDR3 nucleotides read TGCGCCAGCAGCCAAGATGGCAACTACGAGCAGTACTTC.

The J gene is TRBJ1-6, the V gene TRBV18; 10 nucleotides line up with TRBD1. Germline loops: CDR1 KGHSH, CDR2 LQKENI. The CDR3 is made up of 16 amino acids. J lost 5 bases, V lost 5 bases, and 6 bases had no gene match. The CDR3 DNA reads TGTGCCAGCTCAGGCCGGACAGGGGGTGATAATTCACCCCTCCACTTT. It is translated as CASSGRTGGDNSPLHF.

The chain employs TRBV12-3 or TRBV12-4 and TRBJ1-1; D remains ambiguous. V was trimmed by 6 bases and J by 1 base, leaving 6 bases between them. CDR3 length: 12 amino acids. CDR3 DNA: TGTGCCAGCAGCCCGGGGAACACTGAAGCTTTCTTT. Residues: CASSPGNTEAFF.

The J gene is TRBJ2-6, the V gene TRBV28, with a possible D match to TRBD2 (6 bases). CDR1 MDHEN and CDR2 SYDVKM come from the germline V gene. The CDR3 consists of 15 residues. V lost 7 bases and J lost 2, with 12 bases in between. CDR3 amino acids: CASTEPGAGANVLTF. The CDR3 bases are TGTGCCAGCACTGAACCGGGAGCTGGGGCCAACGTCCTGACTTTC.

This clone came up a few times. The chain has TRBV6-6 and TRBJ2-1; no definite D call. This CDR3 spans 12 amino acids. The germline V gene encodes CDR1 MNHNY and CDR2 SVGAGI (reference sequence). The V gene lost 5 bases and the J gene lost 6 bases, with 8 bases spanning the gap. CDR3 loop: CASSRAGNEQFF. CDR3 nucleotides: TGTGCCAGCAGTCGAGCAGGCAATGAGCAGTTCTTC.

This clone appeared once. The chain carries TRBV3-1 (or the pseudogene TRBV3-2) and TRBJ1-1; tentative D call: TRBD1 (6 bases). The length of the CDR3 is 14 residues. Trimming took 1 base from V and 6 from J, leaving 12 bases between them. Germline V gene sequence: CDR1 LGHDT, CDR2 YNNKEL (reference sequence). CDR3 DNA: TGTGCCAGCAGCCAAGGCGGACAGCTAGCTGAAGCTTTCTTT. Protein product: CASSQGGQLAEAFF.